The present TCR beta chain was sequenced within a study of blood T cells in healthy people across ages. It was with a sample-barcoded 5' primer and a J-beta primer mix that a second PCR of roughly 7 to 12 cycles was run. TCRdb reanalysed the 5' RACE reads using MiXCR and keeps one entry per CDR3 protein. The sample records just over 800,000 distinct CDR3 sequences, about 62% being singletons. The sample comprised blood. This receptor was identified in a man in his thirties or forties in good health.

The CDR3 DNA follows: TGTGCCAGCAGGGTTACAGGGGAAGGAGAGACCCAGTACTTC. It is translated as CASRVTGEGETQYF. The rearrangement uses TRBV7-9 and TRBJ2-5; 7 nucleotides align to TRBD1. Trimming cost V 6 bases and J 4 bases; bases outside gene matches: 8. CDR3 length: 14 residues. Germline-derived CDR1 and CDR2 are SEHNR and FQNEAQ (reference sequence).